The rows below give T cell receptor beta chains drawn from one sample of a study of CD8 T cells in Susac syndrome. TCRdb passed the immunoSEQ multiplex PCR reads through MiXCR, listing each CDR3 protein once. The sample lists tens of thousands of distinct CDR3 sequences, roughly 93% occurring once. The sample taken for sequencing was CD8+ T cells from PBMCs. These TCRs come from a human donor with multiple sclerosis. The CDR3 runs from the conserved cysteine through the conserved F or W. A D gene is named only where the DNA matches it firmly. Not every row has a clone size; where given, it reads once, few, many or a size class.

length	size	V	D	J	CDR3	DNA
15	-	TRBV28	-	TRBJ2-7	CASSFGGSASYEQYF	TGTGCCAGCAGTTTTGGCGGCTCCGCCTCCTACGAGCAGTACTTC
12	-	TRBV7-9	-	TRBJ1-2	CASSGGDHGYTF	TGTGCCAGCAGCGGGGGAGATCATGGCTACACCTTC
11	-	TRBV11-2	-	TRBJ2-7	CASSSKYEQYF	TGTGCCAGCAGCTCGAAATACGAGCAGTACTTC
16	-	TRBV4-1	TRBD2	TRBJ2-7	CASSQPPWTSVNEQYF	TGCGCCAGCAGCCAACCACCCTGGACTAGCGTCAACGAGCAGTACTTC
15	-	TRBV10-3	TRBD2	TRBJ2-1	CAISEGRGPYNEQFF	TGTGCCATCAGTGAGGGGAGGGGCCCCTACAATGAGCAGTTCTTC
15	-	TRBV5-4	TRBD1	TRBJ2-1	CASSTGQGPYNEQFF	TGTGCCAGCAGCACCGGACAGGGCCCCTACAATGAGCAGTTCTTC
16	-	TRBV19	-	TRBJ2-5	CASSTRDNFPQETQYF	TGTGCCAGTAGTACCCGGGACAACTTCCCCCAAGAGACCCAGTACTTC
15	-	TRBV6-2/TRBV6-3	TRBD1	TRBJ1-2	CASSYDGQGWYGYTF	TGTGCCAGCAGTTACGACGGACAGGGTTGGTATGGCTACACCTTC
16	-	TRBV28	TRBD1	TRBJ1-1	CASSWGTEILNTEAFF	TGTGCCAGCAGCTGGGGGACAGAAATCTTGAACACTGAAGCTTTCTTT
15	once	TRBV6-1	-	TRBJ2-2	CASSEQAGRTGELFF	TGTGCCAGCAGTGAACAGGCAGGGCGAACCGGGGAGCTGTTTTTT
14	-	TRBV2	-	TRBJ1-2	CASSEALQWGGYTF	TGTGCCAGCAGTGAAGCGCTTCAGTGGGGTGGCTACACCTTC
16	-	TRBV5-6	TRBD1	TRBJ1-1	CASSYRDRGPYTEAFF	TGTGCCAGCAGCTACCGGGACAGGGGGCCCTACACTGAAGCTTTCTTT
11	-	TRBV12-5	-	TRBJ2-7	CASRGGNEQYF	TGTGCTAGCAGGGGAGGAAACGAGCAGTACTTC
15	once	TRBV7-9	-	TRBJ2-4	CASSFESEAKNIQYF	TGTGCCAGCAGTTTCGAAAGTGAAGCCAAAAACATTCAGTACTTC
13	-	TRBV29-1	-	TRBJ1-4	CIRGGELEEKLFF	TGCATCCGGGGGGGGGAATTAGAGGAAAAACTGTTTTTT
13	-	TRBV7-3	-	TRBJ1-6	CASKDTDFSPLHF	TGTGCCAGCAAGGACACTGATTTTTCACCCCTCCACTTT